The 27 T cell receptor beta chains below all came from one sample that was sequenced in a study of blood T cell repertoires in COVID-19. TCRdb's copy holds only in-frame clones and misses some; the assay was immunoSEQ multiplex PCR. The data hold 250,000 to 300,000 clones, with 75% to 90% observed a single time. The sequencing input was peripheral blood. The receptors derive from a man in his fifties with acute or convalescent COVID-19.

The CDR3 protein is CAISESGTVSAFF. Here the CDR3 DNA reads TGTGCCATCAGTGAGTCAGGGACAGTTTCGGCTTTCTTT. The chain carries TRBV10-3 and TRBJ1-1; 7 bases are shared with TRBD1. The V and J ends lost 0 bases and 11 bases, in that order; junction bases with no gene match: 6. The CDR3 extends over 13 amino acids. Germline V gives CDR1 ENHRY, CDR2 SYGVKD.

The chain carries TRBV19 and TRBJ1-5; 8 bases fit TRBD1. V shed 7 bases, J shed 2 bases, and the junction held 7 bases outside the gene matches. Looked up from germline, CDR1 is LNHDA and CDR2 is SQIVND (reference sequence). The CDR3 consists of 15 residues. The CDR3 DNA reads TGTGCCAGTACCCCGGACAGGGTCGGCAATCAGCCCCAGCATTTT. Protein sequence: CASTPDRVGNQPQHF.

This rearrangement joins TRBV15 to TRBJ2-5, with 7 bases aligning to TRBD1. CDR3 length: 14 amino acids. CDR1 and CDR2 from the germline V gene are LNHNV and YYDKDF (reference sequence). Unmatched junction bases numbered 3, after V lost 0 bases and J lost 5 bases. CDR3 amino acids: CATSRERGRETQYF. The CDR3 coding sequence is TGTGCCACCAGCAGAGAGAGGGGGCGGGAGACCCAGTACTTC.

CDR3 in amino acids: CASSVRDSLQYF. CDR3 in DNA: TGTGCCAGCAGCGTCCGGGACTCATTACAGTACTTC. The rearrangement links TRBV3-1 (or the pseudogene TRBV3-2) to TRBJ2-4, with TRBD2 as a possible D gene (6 bases). CDR1 and CDR2 from the germline V gene are LGHDT and YNNKEL (reference sequence). Deletions cut 5 bases from V and 13 bases from J, with 15 bases between. The CDR3 has 12 residues.

V and J are TRBV27 and TRBJ1-1; the D gene is possibly TRBD1 (6 bases). CDR1 and CDR2 from the germline V gene are MNHEY and SMNVEV (reference sequence). The V and J ends lost 2 bases and 9 bases respectively, with 16 bases between them. The CDR3 consists of 14 residues. The chain's CDR3 is CASSLRHPGAQAFF. In DNA, the CDR3 is TGTGCCAGCAGTTTAAGGCACCCAGGGGCCCAAGCTTTCTTT.

The chain uses TRBV7-6 and TRBJ1-4, with D possibly matching TRBD1 (5 bases). The ends were cut back, 4 bases at V and 4 bases at J, with 13 bases in the middle. Germline CDR1 and CDR2: SGHVS and FNYEAQ. The CDR3 covers 15 residues. The CDR3 loop reads CASSYLGGYNEKLFF. CDR3 DNA sequence: TGTGCCAGCAGCTATCTTGGGGGGTATAATGAAAAACTGTTTTTT.

The CDR3 sequence is CASAPDRSLLNTGELFF. CDR3 nucleotides: TGTGCTAGTGCCCCCGACAGGTCTCTCCTCAACACCGGGGAGCTGTTTTTT. V gene TRBV12-5 combines with J gene TRBJ2-2; a weak D match, TRBD1 (6 bases). Germline values: CDR1 LGHNT, CDR2 FRNRAP. V lost 7 bases and J lost 2, with 20 bases in between. CDR3 size: 17 residues.

The V and J genes are TRBV2 and TRBJ1-6; D might be TRBD1 (6 bases). Germline values: CDR1 SNHLY, CDR2 FYNNEI. V lost 4 bases and J lost 7, with 14 bases in between. The CDR3 runs to 15 residues. The CDR3 region is CASSGAGQGNSPLHF. CDR3 DNA: TGTGCCAGCAGTGGGGCCGGCCAGGGGAATTCACCCCTCCACTTT.

This clone was seen a handful of times. This chain links TRBV7-3 with TRBJ1-6; the D is unclear. The CDR3 has 16 amino acids. Trimming stripped 5 bases from V and 7 bases from J, with 18 bases between. Germline V gene sequence: CDR1 SGHTA, CDR2 FQGTGA. The CDR3 is CASSRTPAGGNSPLHF. CDR3 bases: TGTGCCAGCAGCCGAACCCCGGCAGGTGGGAATTCACCCCTCCACTTT.

This clone was counted a single time. The V and J genes are TRBV18 and TRBJ1-2; TRBD1 matches 7 bases. Looked up from germline, CDR1 is KGHSH and CDR2 is LQKENI. CDR3 length: 16 amino acids. V gave up 2 bases and J gave up 4 bases; unmatched junction bases: 10. The CDR3 sequence is CASSPSVQGPSYGYTF. CDR3 DNA sequence: TGTGCCAGCTCACCAAGTGTACAGGGGCCCTCCTATGGCTACACCTTC.

The chain uses TRBV3-1 (or the pseudogene TRBV3-2) and TRBJ1-3; no reliable D call. Trimming took off 3 bases at V and 4 bases at J, with 16 bases between the two ends. This CDR3 comprises 16 residues. Germline CDR1 and CDR2: LGHDT and YNNKEL (reference sequence). Here the CDR3 reads CASSHAGYSGGNTIYF. CDR3 DNA: TGTGCCAGCAGCCATGCAGGATATTCGGGGGGAAACACCATATATTTT.

The rearrangement joins TRBV15 to TRBJ1-2; D uncertain. CDR1 is LNHNV and CDR2 is YYDKDF in the germline V gene (reference sequence). The germline V and J ends were trimmed by 6 bases and 4 bases, with 12 bases remaining between them. The CDR3 has 13 residues. The DNA of the CDR3 is TGTGCCACCAGTTCGGACCGGGGCTATGGCTACACCTTC. Translation gives CATSSDRGYGYTF.

This chain links TRBV7-8 with TRBJ1-4; tentative D call: TRBD1 (5 bases). Trimming stripped 5 bases from V and 4 bases from J, with 14 bases between. Germline V gives CDR1 SGHVS, CDR2 FQNEAQ. The CDR3 spans 15 residues. The CDR3 sequence is CASSRIRGGNEKLFF. CDR3 nucleotides: TGTGCCAGCAGCCGAATTAGGGGCGGTAATGAAAAACTGTTTTTT.

The rearrangement joins TRBV7-6 to TRBJ1-1; 9 bases agree with TRBD1. This CDR3 is 15 amino acids long. V shed 5 bases and J 1 base; nucleotides not matched to a gene: 5. Germline V gives CDR1 SGHVS, CDR2 FNYEAQ. The CDR3 DNA reads as TGTGCCAGCAGCCCAAACAGGGGGCCGAACACTGAAGCTTTCTTT. This sequence encodes CASSPNRGPNTEAFF.

The chain has TRBV7-3 and TRBJ1-1; tentative D call: TRBD1 (5 bases). V lost 1 base, J lost 3 bases, and 21 bases lay in between. The length of the CDR3 is 18 residues. The V gene's germline CDR1 is SGHTA and CDR2 FQGTGA. CDR3 residues: CASSLKRQGMGRDTEAFF. The CDR3 DNA sequence: TGTGCCAGCAGCTTAAAACGCCAGGGAATGGGGAGGGACACTGAAGCTTTCTTT.

J is TRBJ2-7 and V is TRBV27; TRBD1 is a possible D gene (5 bases). Trimming took 6 bases from V and 2 from J, leaving 14 bases between them. CDR1 and CDR2 from the germline V gene are MNHEY and SMNVEV (reference sequence). CDR3 length: 14 amino acids. The CDR3 protein is CASRGAGFTYEQYF. The CDR3 DNA reads as TGTGCCAGCAGGGGCGCAGGGTTCACCTACGAGCAGTACTTC.

The chain recombines TRBV24-1 with TRBJ2-1, with TRBD2 matching 12 bases. Germline V gene sequence: CDR1 KGHDR, CDR2 SFDVKD. V trimming: 4 bases; J trimming: 5 bases; junction bases outside the gene matches: 2. The CDR3 is 15 amino acids. CDR3 sequence: CATSDRLAGDNEQFF. CDR3 coding DNA: TGTGCCACCAGTGACAGACTAGCGGGGGACAATGAGCAGTTCTTC.

The chain combines TRBV10-2 with TRBJ2-7; D uncertain. The germline V gene has CDR1 WSHSY and CDR2 SAAADI. The V gene lost 3 bases and the J gene lost 4 bases, with 10 bases spanning the gap. The CDR3 extends over 13 amino acids. The CDR3 DNA is TGCGCCAGCAGTGACTGGCTTTCTTACGAGCAGTACTTC. It specifies CASSDWLSYEQYF.

The chain carries TRBV9 and TRBJ2-1; TRBD1 agrees at 8 bases. The CDR3 sequence is 14 residues long. The germline gives CDR1 SGDLS, CDR2 YYNGEE. Trimming removed 2 bases from V and 8 bases from J; junction bases left unmatched: 6. CDR3: CASSVSGGSDEQFF. For the CDR3, the DNA is TGTGCCAGCAGCGTCTCAGGGGGCAGCGATGAGCAGTTCTTC. The whole variable domain, filled in from reference TRBV9 and TRBJ2-1, reads DSGVTQTPKHLITATGQRVTLRCSPRSGDLSVYWYQQSLDQGLQFLIQYYNGEERAKGNILERFSAQQFPDLHSELNLSSLELGDSALYFCASSVSGGSDEQFFGPGTRLTVL.

The chain is built from TRBV3-1 (or the pseudogene TRBV3-2) and TRBJ1-1; a weak D match, TRBD1 (5 bases). The germline V gene encodes CDR1 LGHDT and CDR2 YNNKEL (reference sequence). Trimming removed 1 base from V and 8 bases from J, with 14 bases in between. The CDR3 covers 14 residues. The CDR3 DNA sequence: TGTGCCAGCAGCCAAGGGGAGGGAGGGGCCGAAGCTTTCTTT. It encodes CASSQGEGGAEAFF.

V and J are TRBV5-1 and TRBJ2-2, with 7 bases lining up with TRBD2. There are 15 residues in the CDR3. The germline gives CDR1 SGHRS, CDR2 YFSETQ. Unmatched junction bases numbered 12, after V lost 6 bases and J lost 7 bases. CDR3 DNA sequence: TGCGCCAGCAAAACTTTGACTCGGGGGGTCGGGGAGCTGTTTTTT. This sequence encodes CASKTLTRGVGELFF. Supplemented by reference TRBV5-1 and TRBJ2-2, the full variable domain reads KAGVTQTPRYLIKTRGQQVTLSCSPISGHRSVSWYQQTPGQGLQFLFEYFSETQRNKGNFPGRFSGRQFSNSRSEMNVSTLELGDSALYLCASKTLTRGVGELFFGEGSRLTVL.

This chain connects TRBV7-9 to TRBJ1-1, with 7 bases identical to TRBD1. Germline loops: CDR1 SEHNR, CDR2 FQNEAQ (reference sequence). V was clipped by 3 bases and J by 0 bases; unmatched bases: 4. The CDR3 sequence is 15 residues long. In DNA, the CDR3 is TGTGCCAGCAGCTTCTTAGGGGGCTTGAACACTGAAGCTTTCTTT. This translates into CASSFLGGLNTEAFF.

The chain carries TRBV11-1 and TRBJ2-3, with D maybe TRBD2 (6 bases). The CDR3 consists of 15 residues. CDR1 is SGHAT, CDR2 FQDESV, per germline (reference sequence). Trimming took off 4 bases at V and 4 bases at J, with 15 bases between the two ends. CDR3 in amino acids: CASSSVRGYADTQYF. The CDR3 region has the DNA TGTGCCAGCAGCTCAGTGCGGGGATATGCAGATACGCAGTATTTT.

This clone is a singleton in its sample. The chain uses TRBV11-1 and TRBJ1-4, with D possibly matching TRBD1 (5 bases). Trimming took off 5 bases at V and 8 bases at J, with 18 bases between the two ends. From germline, CDR1 is SGHAT and CDR2 FQDESV (reference sequence). This CDR3 is 15 amino acids long. CDR3 protein: CASSPRRDGNEKLFF. CDR3 DNA: TGTGCCAGCAGCCCGAGGCGGGACGGGAACGAAAAACTGTTTTTT.

This clone was seen a single time. CDR3 residues: CASSPGQAGGEKLFF. The CDR3 bases are TGCGCCAGCAGCCCGGGACAGGCTGGAGGGGAAAAACTGTTTTTT. V usage is TRBV5-1 and J usage is TRBJ1-4; the match to TRBD1 covers 8 bases. The CDR3 is made up of 15 amino acids. J was trimmed by 8 bases and V by 4 bases; bases with no gene match: 10. CDR1 is SGHRS and CDR2 is YFSETQ in the germline V gene.

The J gene is TRBJ1-6, the V gene TRBV5-8; D might be TRBD1 (5 bases). The germline V gene encodes CDR1 SGHTS and CDR2 YDEGEE. V was pared by 4 bases and J by 13 bases, with 9 bases between. This CDR3 has 11 residues. CDR3 protein: CASSPRGPLHF. The CDR3 nucleotides are TGTGCCAGCAGCCCTCGGGGGCCCCTCCACTTT.

The V and J genes are TRBV27 and TRBJ2-5, with D perhaps matching TRBD2 (5 bases). The CDR3 spans 13 residues. CDR1 is MNHEY, CDR2 SMNVEV, per germline (reference sequence). The germline V and J ends were trimmed by 5 bases and 3 bases, with 10 bases remaining between them. For the CDR3, the DNA is TGTGCCAGCAGTCTTCGGACTGAAGAGACCCAGTACTTC. It translates to CASSLRTEETQYF.